This T cell receptor beta chain was found in a study of blood T cell repertoires in COVID-19. Study background: Italy, Spain and the United States were the sources of the convalescent and acute COVID-19 samples. PBMCs, B-cell-depleted T cells, or T cells were the source of the cDNA or gDNA that made up the material.

The CDR3 covers 14 residues. Looked up from germline, CDR1 is WNHNN and CDR2 is SYGVQD (reference sequence). Trimming took 6 bases from V and 6 from J; bases not matched to a gene: 6. Authors' data handling: Quantification of nucleated cells was approximated via reference gene primer amplification. Sequenced by immunoSEQ multiplex PCR; TCRdb stores in-frame clones only, minus some. The V and J calls and clone size are taken from that table; D and trimming were inferred from the DNA. This table holds over 90,000 clones, more than 75% found once. This TCR was recovered from a human donor in a cohort sampled during active COVID-19. The J gene is TRBJ1-4, the V gene TRBV10-1, with TRBD1 matching 8 bases. The sequenced sample consisted of peripheral blood. CDR3 DNA sequence: TGCGCCAGCAGCAGAGGACAGGGAGATGAAAAACTGTTTTTT. Translated, it gives CASSRGQGDEKLFF.